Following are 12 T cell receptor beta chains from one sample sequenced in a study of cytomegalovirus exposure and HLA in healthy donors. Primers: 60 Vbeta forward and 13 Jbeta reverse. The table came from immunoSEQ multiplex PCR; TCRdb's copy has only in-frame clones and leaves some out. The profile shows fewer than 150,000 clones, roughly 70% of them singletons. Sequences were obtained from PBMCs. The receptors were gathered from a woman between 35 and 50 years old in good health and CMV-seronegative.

Here the CDR3 DNA reads TGTGCCAGCAGCCGGGGCGCTAGCGGGGTGGAGGAGACCCAGTACTTC. Translating gives CASSRGASGVEETQYF. The genes are TRBV13 and TRBJ2-5; the match to TRBD2 covers 9 bases. This CDR3 comprises 16 residues. V shed 5 bases and J 5 bases; nucleotides not matched to a gene: 12. Germline CDR1 is PRHDT and CDR2 is FYEKMQ (reference sequence).

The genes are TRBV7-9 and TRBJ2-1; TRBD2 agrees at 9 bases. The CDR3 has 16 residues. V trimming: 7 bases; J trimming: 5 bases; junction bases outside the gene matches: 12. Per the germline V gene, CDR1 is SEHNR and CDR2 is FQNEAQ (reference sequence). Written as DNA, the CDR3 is TGTGCCAGCACCCCAACCGGGACTAGCAGACACAATGAGCAGTTCTTC. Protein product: CASTPTGTSRHNEQFF.

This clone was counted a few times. CDR3 coding DNA: TGTGCCAGCAGCCTATCCCAGGGGATGAACACCGGGGAGCTGTTTTTT. It codes for CASSLSQGMNTGELFF. V and J are TRBV9 and TRBJ2-2, with D possibly TRBD1 on 6 matching bases. The CDR3 has 16 residues. CDR1 SGDLS and CDR2 YYNGEE come from the germline V gene. Trimming removed 4 bases from V and 1 base from J, with 14 bases in between.

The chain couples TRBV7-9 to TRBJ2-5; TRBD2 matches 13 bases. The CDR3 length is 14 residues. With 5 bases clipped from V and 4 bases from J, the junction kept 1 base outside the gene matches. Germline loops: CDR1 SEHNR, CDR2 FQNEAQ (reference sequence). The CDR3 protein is CASSRTSGGETQYF. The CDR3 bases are TGTGCCAGCAGCCGGACTAGCGGGGGAGAGACCCAGTACTTC.

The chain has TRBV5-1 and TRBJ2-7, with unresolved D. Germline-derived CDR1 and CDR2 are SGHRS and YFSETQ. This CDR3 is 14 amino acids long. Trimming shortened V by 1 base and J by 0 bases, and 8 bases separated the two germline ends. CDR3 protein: CASSLYPSSYEQYF. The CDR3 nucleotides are TGCGCCAGCAGCTTGTACCCCAGCTCCTACGAGCAGTACTTC.

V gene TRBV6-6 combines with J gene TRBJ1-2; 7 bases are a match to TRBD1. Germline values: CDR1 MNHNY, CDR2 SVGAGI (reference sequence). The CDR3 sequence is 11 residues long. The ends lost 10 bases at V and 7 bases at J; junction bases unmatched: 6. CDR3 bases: TGTGCCACACAGGGGAATAGTGGCTACACCTTC. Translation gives CATQGNSGYTF.

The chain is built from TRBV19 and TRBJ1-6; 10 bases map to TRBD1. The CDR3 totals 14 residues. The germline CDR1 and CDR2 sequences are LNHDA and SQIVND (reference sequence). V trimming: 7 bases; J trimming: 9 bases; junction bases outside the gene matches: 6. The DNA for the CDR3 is TGTGCCAGTACCCATGGGGACAGGGGTTCACCCCTCCACTTT. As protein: CASTHGDRGSPLHF.

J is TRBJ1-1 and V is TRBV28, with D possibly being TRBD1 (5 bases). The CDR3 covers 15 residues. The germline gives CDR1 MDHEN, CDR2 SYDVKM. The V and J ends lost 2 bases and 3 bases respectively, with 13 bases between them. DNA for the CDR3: TGTGCCAGCAGTTTAATTGTAGGGGCGGACACTGAAGCTTTCTTT. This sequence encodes CASSLIVGADTEAFF.

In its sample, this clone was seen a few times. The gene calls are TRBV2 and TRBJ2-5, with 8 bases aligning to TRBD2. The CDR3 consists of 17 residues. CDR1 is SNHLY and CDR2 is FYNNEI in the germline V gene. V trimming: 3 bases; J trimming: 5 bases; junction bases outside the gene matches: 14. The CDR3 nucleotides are TGTGCCAGCAGTGACGGCATAACGGGGGGGCCTCAGGAGACCCAGTACTTC. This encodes CASSDGITGGPQETQYF.

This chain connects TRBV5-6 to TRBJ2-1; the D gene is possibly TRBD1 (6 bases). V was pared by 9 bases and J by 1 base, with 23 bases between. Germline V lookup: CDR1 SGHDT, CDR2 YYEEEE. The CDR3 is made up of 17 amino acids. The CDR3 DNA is TGTGCCACCCAGCTTGGTTCAGGGGATCCTTCCTACAATGAGCAGTTCTTC. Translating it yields CATQLGSGDPSYNEQFF. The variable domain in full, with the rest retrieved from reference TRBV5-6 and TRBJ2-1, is DAGVTQSPTHLIKTRGQQVTLRCSPKSGHDTVSWYQQALGQGPQFIFQYYEEEERQRGNFPDRFSGHQFPNYSSELNVNALLLGDSALYLCATQLGSGDPSYNEQFFGPGTRLTVL.

CDR3 nucleotides: TGCGCCAGCAGCTTGGGGGAGGGCGGCGAGCAGTACTTC. It translates to CASSLGEGGEQYF. V gene TRBV5-1 combines with J gene TRBJ2-7, with 7 nucleotides matching TRBD2. Trimming took 0 bases from V and 6 from J; bases not matched to a gene: 3. The CDR3 has 13 amino acids. Germline V gene data show CDR1 as SGHRS and CDR2 as YFSETQ.

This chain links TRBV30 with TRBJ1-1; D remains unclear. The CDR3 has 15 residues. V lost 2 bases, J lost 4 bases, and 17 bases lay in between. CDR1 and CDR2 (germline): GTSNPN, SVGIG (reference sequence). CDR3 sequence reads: CAWSRGLSYSTEAFF. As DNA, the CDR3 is TGTGCCTGGAGTCGTGGGCTGTCATATAGCACTGAAGCTTTCTTT.